This TCR beta chain came from a study of tumor and adjacent non-tumor tissue in lung cancer. For the study at large: Patients were aged roughly 31 to 76, 10 men and roughly 5 women, stage I to III. General study points: Top 100 clones took a larger repertoire share in normal lung. Compared with tumor, normal lung showed significantly lower TCR diversity. Shorter survival was associated with higher TCR diversity in tumors.

The ends were cut back, 2 bases at V and 4 bases at J, with 12 bases in the middle. The CDR3 contains 14 residues. RNA was extracted from bulk tissue without any cell sorting. Three rounds of nested PCR, following a modified ARM-PCR protocol, produced the TCRbeta library. TCRdb re-called the multiplex PCR reads with MiXCR, one entry per CDR3 protein. The repertoire consists of 200,000 to 250,000 distinct CDR3 sequences, with 70% to 75% occurring once and the leading ten covering 20% to 25%. Remarks on this clonotype: Its antigen remains unidentified. This sequence may be a read error, since a much larger clone differs from it by one base.

The V call is TRBV12-3 or TRBV12-4, the J call TRBJ2-7; a weak D match, TRBD1 (6 bases). The clonotype comes from a man in his fifties or sixties with non-small cell lung cancer. Sequencing was performed on lung tumor tissue. CDR3 coding DNA: TGTGCCAGCAGTTTAACCGAGACAGGTTACGAGCAGTACTTC. Its translation: CASSLTETGYEQYF.